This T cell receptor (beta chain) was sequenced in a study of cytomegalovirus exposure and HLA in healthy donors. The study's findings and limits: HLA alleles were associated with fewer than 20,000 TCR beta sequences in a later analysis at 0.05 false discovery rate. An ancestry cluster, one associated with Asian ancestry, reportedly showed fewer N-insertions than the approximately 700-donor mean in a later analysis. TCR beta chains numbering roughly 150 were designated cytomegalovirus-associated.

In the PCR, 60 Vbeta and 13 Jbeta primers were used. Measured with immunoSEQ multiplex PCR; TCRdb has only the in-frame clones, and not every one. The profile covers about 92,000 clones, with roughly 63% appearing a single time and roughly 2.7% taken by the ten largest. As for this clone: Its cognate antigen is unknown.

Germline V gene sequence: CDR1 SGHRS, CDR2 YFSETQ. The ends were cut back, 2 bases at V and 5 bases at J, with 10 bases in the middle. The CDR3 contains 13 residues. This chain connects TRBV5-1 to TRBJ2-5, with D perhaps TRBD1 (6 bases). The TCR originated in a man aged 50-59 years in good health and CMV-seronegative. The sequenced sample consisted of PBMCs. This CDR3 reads CASSLQGQETQYF. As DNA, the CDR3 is TGCGCCAGCAGCTTACAGGGTCAGGAGACCCAGTACTTC.